The 20 T cell receptor beta chains below come from one sample, sequenced in a study of T cells after yellow fever vaccination. TCRdb re-analysed the 5' RACE reads in MiXCR, keeping a single row per CDR3 protein. The top ten clones hold roughly a quarter of a sample with just over 300,000 distinct CDR3 sequences, less than 4.5% of them seen once. The sample here was PBMCs, taken on the day of the yellow fever booster vaccination. The receptors derive from a man in his late teens or twenties who received the YFV17D yellow fever vaccine.

Only a few counts were recorded for this clonotype. The chain employs TRBV4-3 and TRBJ2-1; TRBD2 agrees at 7 bases. Trimming removed 4 bases from V and 0 bases from J; junction bases left unmatched: 12. Germline CDR1 is LGHNA and CDR2 is YSLEER. The CDR3 runs to 18 residues. CDR3 protein: CASSPLLLRGSSYNEQFF. The DNA for the CDR3 is TGCGCCAGCAGCCCATTACTCTTGCGGGGGTCCTCCTACAATGAGCAGTTCTTC.

At least ten counts were recorded for this clonotype. The chain uses TRBV27 and TRBJ2-5; unclear D gene. Germline V CDR1 and CDR2: MNHEY, SMNVEV (reference sequence). The CDR3 has 13 amino acids. Trimming left V 2 bases short and J 5 bases short, with 9 bases between. The CDR3 sequence is CASSLTSVETQYF. CDR3 DNA: TGTGCCAGCAGTTTAACCAGTGTGGAGACCCAGTACTTC.

This clonotype was picked up many times. This sequence joins TRBV30 and TRBJ1-5; TRBD1 agrees at 7 bases. Per the germline V gene, CDR1 is GTSNPN and CDR2 is SVGIG (reference sequence). The CDR3 contains 13 residues. The V segment lost 2 bases and the J segment 5 bases; nucleotides outside the gene matches: 3. CDR3 amino acids: CAWSYQGDQPQHF. The CDR3 coding sequence is TGTGCCTGGAGTTACCAGGGGGATCAGCCCCAGCATTTT.

This clonotype was seen ten or more times. The CDR3 DNA reads as TGTGCCAGCAGCCAAATGACAGGGAATGAGCAGTTCTTC. Amino acid sequence: CASSQMTGNEQFF. The J gene is TRBJ2-1, the V gene TRBV7-2, with 7 nucleotides matching TRBD1. CDR3 length equals 13 residues. Unmatched junction bases numbered 5, after V lost 5 bases and J lost 7 bases. Germline CDR1 is SGHTA and CDR2 is FQGNSA. The full variable domain, with the rest looked up from reference TRBV7-2 and TRBJ2-1, is GAGVSQSPSNKVTEKGKDVELRCDPISGHTALYWYRQSLGQGLEFLIYFQGNSAPDKSGLPSDRFSAERTGGSVSTLTIQRTQQEDSAVYLCASSQMTGNEQFFGPGTRLTVL.

In its sample, this clonotype was seen many times. This sequence joins TRBV18 and TRBJ2-5; 10 bases match TRBD1. The CDR3 has 16 residues. Germline V lookup: CDR1 KGHSH, CDR2 LQKENI. V lost 2 bases, J lost 5 bases, and 8 bases stayed unmatched. CDR3 nucleotide sequence: TGTGCCAGCTCACCATACGGGACAGGGGCGCGCGAGACCCAGTACTTC. Protein sequence: CASSPYGTGARETQYF.

The J gene is TRBJ1-6, the V gene TRBV7-2, with D possibly TRBD1 on 5 matching bases. The CDR3 spans 12 residues. The V end was cut by 8 bases, the J end by 4 bases, with 6 bases between. Germline-derived CDR1 and CDR2 are SGHTA and FQGNSA. The CDR3 protein is CASAGYNSPLHF. CDR3 nucleotides: TGTGCCAGCGCAGGGTATAATTCACCCCTCCACTTT. Complete variable domain (other parts from reference TRBV7-2 and TRBJ1-6): GAGVSQSPSNKVTEKGKDVELRCDPISGHTALYWYRQSLGQGLEFLIYFQGNSAPDKSGLPSDRFSAERTGGSVSTLTIQRTQQEDSAVYLCASAGYNSPLHFGNGTRLTVT.

This clonotype occurred many times. The CDR3 region is CASSDGGEQYF. For the CDR3, the DNA is TGTGCCAGCAGTGATGGGGGAGAGCAGTACTTC. The rearrangement joins TRBV2 to TRBJ2-7; D might be TRBD1 or TRBD2, each matching 5 bases. Trimming removed 3 bases at V and 7 bases at J, with 7 bases between. CDR3 length equals 11 residues. Germline CDR1 SNHLY, CDR2 FYNNEI.

The gene calls are TRBV7-2 and TRBJ2-5; 8 nucleotides line up with TRBD1. CDR3 length: 16 amino acids. Germline V gene sequence: CDR1 SGHTA, CDR2 FQGNSA. The V segment lost 7 bases and the J segment 4 bases; nucleotides outside the gene matches: 14. CDR3 in amino acids: CASKADRDFLGETQYF. DNA for the CDR3: TGTGCCAGCAAGGCGGACAGGGACTTTTTGGGAGAGACCCAGTACTTC.

The chain employs TRBV7-6 and TRBJ2-7, with D unresolved. The V end was cut by 5 bases, the J end by 0 bases, with 8 bases between. CDR3 length equals 13 residues. Germline V CDR1 and CDR2: SGHVS, FNYEAQ. DNA of the CDR3: TGTGCCAGCAGCAAACTTCGCTCCTACGAGCAGTACGTC. This encodes CASSKLRSYEQYV.

This clonotype was observed a handful of times. The chain carries TRBV11-2 and TRBJ2-3; D call uncertain. The V gene's germline CDR1 is SGHAT and CDR2 FQNNGV. CDR3 size: 14 residues. V was cut by 1 base and J by 2 bases, with 7 bases left in between. CDR3 region: CASSLVKYTDTQYF. The CDR3 DNA reads TGTGCCAGCAGCTTAGTCAAATACACAGATACGCAGTATTTT.

This clonotype was seen at least ten times. The gene calls are TRBV5-1 and TRBJ2-2, with a weak D call TRBD1 (6 bases). Germline lookup yields CDR1 SGHRS and CDR2 YFSETQ. The CDR3 totals 16 residues. With 5 bases removed from V and 2 bases from J, the gap between germline ends came to 16 bases. The DNA of the CDR3 is TGCGCCAGCAGGGCCCCCGGGACAACCAACACCGGGGAGCTGTTTTTT. This encodes CASRAPGTTNTGELFF.

In this sample, this clonotype turned up a few times. This sequence joins TRBV5-6 and TRBJ2-2; TRBD1 agrees at 8 bases. The ends lost 0 bases at V and 3 bases at J; junction bases unmatched: 10. The V gene's germline CDR1 is SGHDT and CDR2 YYEEEE. CDR3 length: 18 residues. The CDR3: CASSLGSLGQAYTGELFF. The CDR3 DNA reads as TGTGCCAGCAGCTTGGGGTCCCTGGGACAGGCGTACACCGGGGAGCTGTTTTTT.

To note about this clonotype: Given a much more abundant clone one base away, this may be a read error. The V call is TRBV20-1, the J call TRBJ1-1; TRBD1 is a possible D gene (5 bases). Germline assignment: CDR1 DFQATT and CDR2 SNEGSKA (reference sequence). This CDR3 is built from 11 residues. DNA of the CDR3: TGCAGTGCTAGGGGGGGTAACACTGAAGATTTT. It specifies CSARGGNTEDF.

The rearrangement links TRBV29-1 to TRBJ2-6; D uncertain. In germline, CDR1 is SQVTM, CDR2 ANQGSEA. Trimming removed 5 bases from V and 2 bases from J, with 10 bases in between. CDR3 length equals 14 residues. CDR3: CSVLDKTGANVLTF. CDR3 in DNA: TGCAGCGTTCTCGACAAGACTGGGGCCAACGTCCTGACTTTC.

This clonotype was found many times. J is TRBJ2-1 and V is TRBV14, with D perhaps matching TRBD1 (5 bases). Trimming pared 0 bases from V and 3 bases from J, leaving 9 bases between. There are 15 residues in the CDR3. Germline V gene lookup returns CDR1 SGHDN and CDR2 FVKESK. The CDR3 is CASSQDRQYYNEQFF. The CDR3 region has the DNA TGTGCCAGCAGCCAAGATCGACAGTACTACAATGAGCAGTTCTTC.

This clonotype appeared many times. The CDR3 sequence: CAWTISYTDTQYF. The CDR3 DNA reads TGTGCCTGGACCATCTCCTACACAGATACGCAGTATTTT. V is TRBV30 and J is TRBJ2-3, with D hard to call. The CDR3 sequence is 13 residues long. The germline V gene encodes CDR1 GTSNPN and CDR2 SVGIG (reference sequence). V shed 4 bases and J shed 2 bases, with 10 bases lying between them.

The gene calls are TRBV5-4 and TRBJ2-2; 7 positions agree with TRBD1. CDR3 length: 12 residues. The junction had 5 bases not matched to a gene; V was cut back by 5 bases and J by 10 bases. Per germline, CDR1 SGHNT and CDR2 YYREEE (reference sequence). CDR3 loop: CASRRQGSELFF. The CDR3 region has the DNA TGTGCCAGCAGGCGACAGGGTTCGGAGCTGTTTTTT. Complete variable domain (other parts from reference TRBV5-4 and TRBJ2-2): ETGVTQSPTHLIKTRGQQVTLRCSSQSGHNTVSWYQQALGQGPQFIFQYYREEENGRGNFPPRFSGLQFPNYSSELNVNALELDDSALYLCASRRQGSELFFGEGSRLTVL.

In its sample, this clonotype was seen a few times. For the CDR3, the DNA is TGTGCCAGCAGCTTAGAAAACTGGTCTGGGGCCAACGTCCTGACTTTC. This translates into CASSLENWSGANVLTF. V is TRBV7-7 and J is TRBJ2-6; no firm D call. The CDR3 loop spans 16 amino acids. Germline-derived CDR1 and CDR2 are SSHAT and FNYEAQ (reference sequence). V was pared by 1 base and J by 1 base, with 8 bases between.

In this sample, this clonotype turned up a few times. The V call is TRBV5-1, the J call TRBJ1-1; D not resolved. Trimming took off 2 bases at V and 3 bases at J, with 8 bases between the two ends. The CDR3 has 13 residues. Germline CDR1 SGHRS, CDR2 YFSETQ. The CDR3 DNA reads as TGCGCCAGCAGCTTATCTGAAGACACTGAAGCTTTCTTT. Its protein is CASSLSEDTEAFF.

The rearrangement joins TRBV5-1 to TRBJ1-4; D unclear. This CDR3 spans 16 amino acids. Trimming took off 4 bases at V and 0 bases at J, with 13 bases between the two ends. Germline V gives CDR1 SGHRS, CDR2 YFSETQ. The CDR3 DNA reads as TGCGCCAGCAGCCTCGACGGATATGCAACTAATGAAAAACTGTTTTTT. Residues: CASSLDGYATNEKLFF.